This T cell receptor beta chain appears in the sequencing data of a study of T cell repertoires in cytomegalovirus infection. Study findings and constraints: There were HLA-C-restricted CMV-specific TCR beta clonotypes dominating the ex vivo response. Cumulative public TCR beta family frequency identified CMV carriers with the relevant HLA.

In TCRdb, the reads were re-called with MiXCR into one record per CDR3 protein. This table has some 440,000 distinct CDR3 sequences, approximately 33% appearing once. This clonotype was seen at least ten times. Its antigen remains unknown. Specimen: PBMCs. The clonotype was recovered from a human donor in good health (CMV status not recorded). Some clones in this sample may be carry-over from other donors' samples.

The CDR3 DNA reads TGTGCCAGCAGCTCGACAGATTACAACTATGGCTACACCTTC. It encodes CASSSTDYNYGYTF. The chain couples TRBV7-9 to TRBJ1-2; D is possibly TRBD1 (5 bases). This CDR3 spans 14 amino acids. Deletions cut 4 bases from V and 2 bases from J, with 11 bases between. Germline CDR1 SEHNR, CDR2 FQNEAQ (reference sequence).